The 9 T cell receptor beta chains below were found in one sample sequenced in a study of CD8 T cells in Susac syndrome. RNA, at about 0.45 to 1 ug, was reverse transcribed with random hexamers. TCRdb itself ran the immunoSEQ multiplex PCR reads through MiXCR, one entry per CDR3 protein. In the table there are some 110,000 distinct CDR3 sequences, just under 95% of which are singletons. Sequenced material: CD8+ T cells from PBMCs. These receptors came from a human donor with Susac syndrome.

This chain uses TRBV19 with TRBJ1-6; the D is unclear. Germline assignment: CDR1 LNHDA and CDR2 SQIVND (reference sequence). V was shortened by 5 bases and J by 7 bases, with 18 bases between the two germline ends. This CDR3 has 16 residues. The CDR3 DNA sequence: TGTGCCAGTAGTCTCCCGGGCGGTGATCTGAATTCACCCCTCCACTTT. Translating gives CASSLPGGDLNSPLHF.

V usage is TRBV12-3 or TRBV12-4 and J usage is TRBJ1-5; D is perhaps TRBD1 (6 bases). V was shortened by 11 bases and J by 2 bases, with 13 bases between the two germline ends. CDR3 length equals 13 residues. The CDR3 reads CASAGEGNQPQHF. The DNA for the CDR3 is TGTGCCTCTGCAGGGGAAGGCAATCAGCCCCAGCATTTT.

The CDR3 sequence is CSAREGGTSGEQYF. CDR3 coding DNA: TGCAGTGCTCGCGAAGGGGGGACCTCGGGCGAGCAGTACTTC. The rearrangement uses TRBV20-1 and TRBJ2-7; possibly TRBD1 or TRBD2 for D (6 bases each). This CDR3 spans 14 amino acids. CDR1 and CDR2 (germline): DFQATT, SNEGSKA (reference sequence). V was pared by 5 bases and J by 6 bases, with 20 bases between.

The chain employs TRBV9 and TRBJ2-5; TRBD2 matches 8 bases. Per germline, CDR1 SGDLS and CDR2 YYNGEE. CDR3 size: 15 residues. The junction had 7 bases not matched to a gene; V was cut back by 3 bases and J by 3 bases. The CDR3 nucleotides are TGTGCCAGCAGCGGAGAGGTTAGCGGGGAAGAGACCCAGTACTTC. It translates to CASSGEVSGEETQYF. The full variable domain, in which reference TRBV9 and TRBJ2-5 provide the parts outside the CDR3, is DSGVTQTPKHLITATGQRVTLRCSPRSGDLSVYWYQQSLDQGLQFLIQYYNGEERAKGNILERFSAQQFPDLHSELNLSSLELGDSALYFCASSGEVSGEETQYFGPGTRLLVL.

The rearrangement joins TRBV20-1 to TRBJ2-1; D perhaps matches TRBD2 (6 bases). This CDR3 has 13 residues. Looked up from germline, CDR1 is DFQATT and CDR2 is SNEGSKA (reference sequence). With 6 bases removed from V and 7 bases from J, the gap between germline ends came to 16 bases. The CDR3, as DNA: TGCAGTGCGACCGGGACTTCTTTGAATGAGCAGTTCTTC. Translation: CSATGTSLNEQFF.

The chain employs TRBV12-3 or TRBV12-4 and TRBJ1-6, with TRBD1 as a possible D gene (6 bases). This CDR3 comprises 15 residues. With 8 bases removed from V and 2 bases from J, the gap between germline ends came to 13 bases. CDR3 sequence: CASRGGATYNSPLHF. DNA for the CDR3: TGTGCCAGCCGAGGGGGGGCGACCTATAATTCACCCCTCCACTTT.

V gene TRBV6-5 combines with J gene TRBJ2-5, with 7 nucleotides matching TRBD2. This CDR3 region has 14 residues. Germline V lookup: CDR1 MNHEY, CDR2 SVGAGI. The junction had 7 bases not matched to a gene; V was cut back by 6 bases and J by 3 bases. The CDR3 DNA is TGTGCCAGCAGCTCCGGGACTACTGAAGAGACCCAGTACTTC. Amino acids: CASSSGTTEETQYF.

The rearrangement uses TRBV29-1 and TRBJ2-7, with 7 bases identical to TRBD1. The CDR3 sequence is 14 residues long. Germline V gene sequence: CDR1 SQVTM, CDR2 ANQGSEA. V shed 1 base, J shed 3 bases, and the junction held 6 bases outside the gene matches. CDR3 amino acids: CSVEARDRDYEQYF. For the CDR3, the DNA is TGCAGCGTTGAAGCCCGGGACAGAGACTACGAGCAGTACTTC.

This chain uses TRBV12-3 or TRBV12-4 with TRBJ2-1; 8 bases are a match to TRBD2. The V segment lost 3 bases and the J segment 9 bases; nucleotides outside the gene matches: 7. The CDR3 runs to 14 residues. The CDR3 loop is CASSFTGGVGEQFF. In DNA, the CDR3 is TGTGCCAGCAGTTTCACCGGGGGGGTTGGTGAGCAGTTCTTC.